This TCR beta chain was found in a study of T-cell reconstitution after alpha-beta-depleted transplantation in children. V lost 2 bases and J 3 bases, leaving 8 bases between the germline ends. This CDR3 has 14 amino acids. The TCRbeta library incorporated unique molecular identifiers. Each CDR3 protein gets one entry after TCRdb re-called the PCR reads with MiXCR. The sample records about 360,000 distinct CDR3 sequences, about an eighth being singletons. The origin of this receptor is a human donor who donated a stem cell graft to a child with Fanconi anemia. This material consisted of PBMCs, taken from the stem cell graft. The chain combines TRBV12-3 or TRBV12-4 with TRBJ1-3; D remains ambiguous. The CDR3 bases are TGTGCCAGCAGTTTACCGGGCTTTGGAAACACCATATATTTT. It translates to CASSLPGFGNTIYF.